The T cell receptor beta chain under discussion was sequenced for a study of blood T cell repertoires in COVID-19. In the study overall: The origin of the acute and convalescent COVID-19 samples was the United States, Italy and Spain. The cDNA or gDNA used as material had been derived from T cells, B-cell-depleted T cells, or PBMCs.

How the authors handled the data: Reference gene primer amplification gave estimated nucleated cell counts. Profiling relied on immunoSEQ multiplex PCR, and the TCRdb table lists in-frame clones only, not all of them. That table supplies the V and J calls and clone size; D and trimming were determined from the DNA. The sample lists about 250,000 clones; approximately 80% were seen once. Germline V lookup: CDR1 SNHLY, CDR2 FYNNEI. V was cut by 2 bases and J by 7 bases, with 14 bases left in between. This CDR3 has 15 residues. Source material: peripheral blood. This sequence originates from a woman at least 80 years old with active or convalescent COVID-19. The V and J genes are TRBV2 and TRBJ1-4; tentatively, D is TRBD1 (5 bases). The CDR3 DNA follows: TGTGCCAGCAGTGAAATTAGATATACAGGTGAAAAACTGTTTTTT. This codes for CASSEIRYTGEKLFF. The full variable domain, with the rest looked up from reference TRBV2 and TRBJ1-4, is EPEVTQTPSHQVTQMGQEVILRCVPISNHLYFYWYRQILGQKVEFLVSFYNNEISEKSEIFDDQFSVERPDGSNFTLKIRSTKLEDSAMYFCASSEIRYTGEKLFFGSGTQLSVL.